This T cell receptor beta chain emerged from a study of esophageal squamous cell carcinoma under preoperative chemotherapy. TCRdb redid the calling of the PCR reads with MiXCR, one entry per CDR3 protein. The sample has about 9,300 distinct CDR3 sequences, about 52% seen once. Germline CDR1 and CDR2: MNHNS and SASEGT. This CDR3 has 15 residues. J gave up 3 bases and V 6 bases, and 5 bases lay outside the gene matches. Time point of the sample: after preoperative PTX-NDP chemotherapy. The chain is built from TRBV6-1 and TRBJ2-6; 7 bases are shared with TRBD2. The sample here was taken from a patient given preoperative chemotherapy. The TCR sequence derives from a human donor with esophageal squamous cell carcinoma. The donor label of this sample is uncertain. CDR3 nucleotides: TGTGCCAGCAGAGAGGGAGGGGATGGGGCCAACGTCCTGACTTTC. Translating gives CASREGGDGANVLTF.